The 17 T cell receptor beta chains given below trace back to one sample, sequenced in a study of blood T cell repertoires in COVID-19. Clones were sequenced by immunoSEQ multiplex PCR, and TCRdb holds only the in-frame ones, with some missing. The sample has 200,000 or so clones, more than 80% seen once. Sequencing was carried out using PBMCs or T cells enriched from blood (not recorded which). The receptors stem from a man between 60 and 75 years old who had recovered from COVID-19.

V gene TRBV7-2 combines with J gene TRBJ2-3; 11 nucleotides agree with TRBD2. Germline V lookup: CDR1 SGHTA, CDR2 FQGNSA. The length of the CDR3 is 14 residues. V was pared by 3 bases and J by 4 bases, with 0 bases of the junction left unmatched. CDR3 in amino acids: CASSFSGGADTQYF. CDR3 sequence (DNA): TGTGCCAGCAGCTTTAGCGGGGGGGCAGATACGCAGTATTTT. Full variable domain (rest looked up from reference TRBV7-2 and TRBJ2-3): GAGVSQSPSNKVTEKGKDVELRCDPISGHTALYWYRQSLGQGLEFLIYFQGNSAPDKSGLPSDRFSAERTGGSVSTLTIQRTQQEDSAVYLCASSFSGGADTQYFGPGTRLTVL.

This clone has a handful of counts. The rearrangement joins TRBV5-1 to TRBJ2-3; 10 bases are shared with TRBD2. This CDR3 spans 16 amino acids. Germline assignment: CDR1 SGHRS and CDR2 YFSETQ. The V gene end was trimmed by 0 bases and the J gene end by 6 bases; junction bases not matched to a gene: 7. CDR3 sequence reads: CASSLVVAGGSDTQYF. The CDR3 DNA reads as TGCGCCAGCAGCTTGGTGGTAGCGGGGGGTTCCGATACGCAGTATTTT.

V and J are TRBV7-8 and TRBJ2-7; the D gene is possibly TRBD2 (7 bases). The germline gives CDR1 SGHVS, CDR2 FQNEAQ. There are 16 residues in the CDR3. The V and J ends lost 2 bases and 6 bases respectively, with 20 bases between them. The chain's CDR3 is CASSLRPPGGIGEQYF. CDR3 bases: TGTGCCAGCAGCTTACGCCCCCCGGGGGGCATCGGCGAGCAGTACTTC.

The J gene is TRBJ2-2, the V gene TRBV10-1, with TRBD1 identical over 11 bases. Unmatched junction bases numbered 2, after V lost 8 bases and J lost 6 bases. The CDR3 sequence is 13 residues long. Germline values: CDR1 WNHNN, CDR2 SYGVQD (reference sequence). The DNA of the CDR3 is TGCGCCAGCGGGGGACAGGGGGCCGGGGAGCTGTTTTTT. Translated: CASGGQGAGELFF.

The rearrangement joins TRBV27 to TRBJ2-7; no clear D gene. The CDR3 consists of 13 residues. CDR1 is MNHEY and CDR2 is SMNVEV in the germline V gene (reference sequence). V lost 4 bases to trimming and J lost 7 bases, with 14 bases between them. The CDR3 coding sequence is TGTGCCAGCAGTTCCCTGGAGCGCGGTGAGCAGTACTTC. Amino acid sequence: CASSSLERGEQYF.

This chain joins TRBV4-2 and TRBJ1-6; TRBD1 is a possible D gene (6 bases). Deletions cut 1 base from V and 7 bases from J, with 8 bases between. The germline CDR1 and CDR2 sequences are LGHNA and YNFKEQ. The CDR3 loop spans 14 amino acids. The CDR3 sequence: CASSQGTANSPLHF. The CDR3 DNA follows: TGTGCCAGCAGCCAAGGGACAGCGAATTCACCCCTCCACTTT.

The chain carries TRBV19 and TRBJ1-2; 8 bases map to TRBD1. The V and J ends lost 6 bases and 3 bases, in that order; junction bases with no gene match: 6. The V gene's germline CDR1 is LNHDA and CDR2 SQIVND (reference sequence). The CDR3 covers 14 residues. The CDR3 sequence: CASRRDRWDYGYTF. The CDR3 DNA is TGTGCCAGTAGACGGGACAGGTGGGACTATGGCTACACCTTC.

The chain joins TRBV25-1 to TRBJ1-2; D is unresolved. This CDR3 contains 13 residues. Germline CDR1 and CDR2: MGHDK and SYGVNS. The V end lost 4 bases, the J end lost 0 bases, and 6 bases lay between the germline ends. In DNA form, the CDR3 reads TGTGCCAGCAGTGTTAGTACTAACTATGGCTACACCTTC. Translation: CASSVSTNYGYTF.

This sequence joins TRBV9 and TRBJ2-4, with 12 bases identical to TRBD2. This CDR3 is 17 amino acids long. V lost 0 bases and J lost 1; bases outside the gene matches: 2. Germline V CDR1 and CDR2: SGDLS, YYNGEE. The CDR3: CASSVATSGGAKNIQYF. Written as DNA, the CDR3 is TGTGCCAGCAGCGTAGCTACTAGCGGGGGGGCCAAAAACATTCAGTACTTC.

The rearrangement uses TRBV6-5 and TRBJ1-1; TRBD1 is a possible D gene (6 bases). Trimming took off 6 bases at V and 6 bases at J, with 14 bases between the two ends. Germline loops: CDR1 MNHEY, CDR2 SVGAGI. CDR3 length: 13 residues. DNA of the CDR3: TGTGCCAGCAGCCTTCTCGGGGGGCCTGAAGCTTTCTTT. It encodes CASSLLGGPEAFF.

The genes are TRBV6-1 and TRBJ2-1, with 9 bases that match TRBD2. Trimming at V came to 2 bases and at J to 3 bases, leaving 2 bases not matched to a gene. The CDR3 sequence is 15 residues long. The germline V gene encodes CDR1 MNHNS and CDR2 SASEGT. This CDR3 reads CASSESAGGYNEQFF. The CDR3 coding sequence is TGTGCCAGCAGTGAATCAGCGGGGGGCTACAATGAGCAGTTCTTC.

CDR3 sequence (DNA): TGTGCCAGTATAGGCGTGGGGCCAGGTGAAAAACTGTTTTTT. Protein product: CASIGVGPGEKLFF. The rearrangement uses TRBV19 and TRBJ1-4; D might be TRBD1 (5 bases). Germline V gene data show CDR1 as LNHDA and CDR2 as SQIVND (reference sequence). This CDR3 spans 14 amino acids. Trimming removed 7 bases from V and 7 bases from J, with 16 bases in between.

The chain has TRBV18 and TRBJ2-2, with D possibly TRBD1 on 5 matching bases. The CDR3 is 15 amino acids. Germline V CDR1 and CDR2: KGHSH, LQKENI. Between the trimmed V and J ends, which lost 4 bases and 1 base, there was a span of 10 bases. The CDR3 DNA is TGTGCCAGCTCACGGGCAGGGCAGAACACCGGGGAGCTGTTTTTT. It yields the protein CASSRAGQNTGELFF.

V gene TRBV18 combines with J gene TRBJ2-3; a weak D match, TRBD1 (7 bases). With 8 bases removed from V and 2 bases from J, the gap between germline ends came to 14 bases. The CDR3 consists of 14 residues. From germline, CDR1 is KGHSH and CDR2 LQKENI. CDR3 residues: CASTDRTNTDTQYF. As DNA, the CDR3 is TGTGCCAGCACGGACAGGACTAACACAGATACGCAGTATTTT.

V is TRBV2 and J is TRBJ1-2, with 7 nucleotides matching TRBD1. The CDR3 sequence is 13 residues long. The junction had 4 bases not matched to a gene; V was cut back by 7 bases and J by 2 bases. The germline V gene encodes CDR1 SNHLY and CDR2 FYNNEI. Here the CDR3 reads CASNRDSNYGYTF. The CDR3 nucleotides are TGTGCCAGCAACCGGGACAGCAACTATGGCTACACCTTC.

The CDR3 region is CASSQPPLAGGNNEQFF. The CDR3 DNA reads TGTGCCAGCAGCCAGCCCCCGCTAGCGGGGGGGAACAATGAGCAGTTCTTC. This sequence joins TRBV5-4 and TRBJ2-1; TRBD2 agrees at 12 bases. V was clipped by 4 bases and J by 5 bases; unmatched bases: 10. The CDR3 is 17 residues long. Per the germline V gene, CDR1 is SGHNT and CDR2 is YYREEE (reference sequence).

The chain recombines TRBV18 with TRBJ2-7; 11 positions agree with TRBD1. V dropped 1 base and J dropped 5; count of bases not matched to a gene: 7. This CDR3 has 16 amino acids. CDR1 is KGHSH, CDR2 LQKENI, per germline. The CDR3 DNA reads as TGTGCCAGCTCACCACAGTACGGGACAGGGGGTGACGAGCAGTACTTC. As protein: CASSPQYGTGGDEQYF.